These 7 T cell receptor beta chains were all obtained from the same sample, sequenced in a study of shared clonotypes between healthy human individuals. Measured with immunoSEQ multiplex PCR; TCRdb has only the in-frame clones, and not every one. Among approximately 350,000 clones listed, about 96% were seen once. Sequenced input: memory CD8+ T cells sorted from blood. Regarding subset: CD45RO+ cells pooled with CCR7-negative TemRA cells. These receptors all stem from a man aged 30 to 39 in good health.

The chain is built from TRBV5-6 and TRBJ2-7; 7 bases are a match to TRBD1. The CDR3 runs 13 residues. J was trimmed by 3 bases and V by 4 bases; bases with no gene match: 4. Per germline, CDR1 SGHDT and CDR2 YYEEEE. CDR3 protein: CASSSGQVYEQYF. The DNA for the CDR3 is TGTGCCAGCAGCAGCGGACAGGTCTACGAGCAGTACTTC.

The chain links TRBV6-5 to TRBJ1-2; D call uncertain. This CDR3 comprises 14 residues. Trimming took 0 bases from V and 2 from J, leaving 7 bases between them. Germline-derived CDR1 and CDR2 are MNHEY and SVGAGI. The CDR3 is CASSYSRGNYGYTF. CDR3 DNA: TGTGCCAGCAGTTACTCGCGCGGGAACTATGGCTACACCTTC.

In nucleotides, the CDR3 is TGCGCCAGCAGCTTGTCTGAAGAGACCCAGTACTTC. This sequence encodes CASSLSEETQYF. This chain links TRBV5-1 with TRBJ2-5, with no clear D. With 1 base removed from V and 3 bases from J, the gap between germline ends came to 4 bases. The CDR3 is 12 amino acids. CDR1 is SGHRS and CDR2 is YFSETQ in the germline V gene.

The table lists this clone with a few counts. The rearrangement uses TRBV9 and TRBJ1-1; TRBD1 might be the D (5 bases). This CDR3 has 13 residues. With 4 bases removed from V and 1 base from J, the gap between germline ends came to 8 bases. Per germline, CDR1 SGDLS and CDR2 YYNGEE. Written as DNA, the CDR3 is TGTGCCAGCAGCTCCGGACAGAACACTGAAGCTTTCTTT. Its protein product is CASSSGQNTEAFF.

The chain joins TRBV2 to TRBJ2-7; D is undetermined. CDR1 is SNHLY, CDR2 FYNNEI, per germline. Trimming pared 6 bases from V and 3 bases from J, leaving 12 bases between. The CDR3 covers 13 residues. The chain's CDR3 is CASSVLEIYEQYF. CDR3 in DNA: TGTGCCAGCAGCGTACTGGAGATCTACGAGCAGTACTTC.

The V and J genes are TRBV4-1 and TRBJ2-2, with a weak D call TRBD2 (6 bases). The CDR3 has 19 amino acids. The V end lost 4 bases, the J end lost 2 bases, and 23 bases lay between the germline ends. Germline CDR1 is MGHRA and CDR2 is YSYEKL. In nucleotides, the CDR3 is TGCGCCAGCAGCCTGACCGATTGGCTAGCGCGCGTAAACACCGGGGAGCTGTTTTTT. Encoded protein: CASSLTDWLARVNTGELFF.

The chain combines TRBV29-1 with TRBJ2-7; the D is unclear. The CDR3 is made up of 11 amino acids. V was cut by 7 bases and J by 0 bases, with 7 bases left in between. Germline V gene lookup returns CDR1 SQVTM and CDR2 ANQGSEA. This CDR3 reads CSGGSSYEQYF. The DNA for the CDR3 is TGCAGCGGTGGAAGCTCCTACGAGCAGTACTTC.